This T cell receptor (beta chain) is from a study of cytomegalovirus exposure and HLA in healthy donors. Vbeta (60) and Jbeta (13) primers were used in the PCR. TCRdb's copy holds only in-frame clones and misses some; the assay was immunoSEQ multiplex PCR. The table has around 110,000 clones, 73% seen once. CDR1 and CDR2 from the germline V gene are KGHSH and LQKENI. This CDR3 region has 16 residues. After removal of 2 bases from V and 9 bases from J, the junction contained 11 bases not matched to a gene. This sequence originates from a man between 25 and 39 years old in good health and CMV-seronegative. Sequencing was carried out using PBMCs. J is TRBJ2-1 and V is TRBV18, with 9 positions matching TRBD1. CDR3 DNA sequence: TGTGCCAGCTCACCAGGGACAGGGAGGGGGTCCGGTGAGCAGTTCTTC. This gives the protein CASSPGTGRGSGEQFF.